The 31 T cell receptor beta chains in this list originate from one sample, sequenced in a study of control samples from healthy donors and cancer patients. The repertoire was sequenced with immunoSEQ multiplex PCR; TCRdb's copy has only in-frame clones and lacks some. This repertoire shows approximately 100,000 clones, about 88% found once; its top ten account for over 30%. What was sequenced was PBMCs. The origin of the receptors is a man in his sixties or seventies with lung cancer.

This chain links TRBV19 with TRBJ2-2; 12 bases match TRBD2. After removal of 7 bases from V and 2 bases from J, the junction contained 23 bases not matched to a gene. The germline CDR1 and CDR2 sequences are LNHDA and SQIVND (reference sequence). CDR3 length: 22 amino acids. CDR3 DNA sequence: TGTGCCAGTAACGTGGGGCGACCTTATCGGCTAGCGGGGGGGCCCAACACCGGGGAGCTGTTTTTT. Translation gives CASNVGRPYRLAGGPNTGELFF.

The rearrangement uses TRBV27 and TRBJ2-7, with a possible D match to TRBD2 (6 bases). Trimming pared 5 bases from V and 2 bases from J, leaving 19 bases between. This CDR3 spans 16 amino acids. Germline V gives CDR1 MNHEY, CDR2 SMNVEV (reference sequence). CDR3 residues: CASSPRGGYLAYEQYF. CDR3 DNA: TGTGCCAGCAGTCCCCGTGGGGGGTACCTAGCCTACGAGCAGTACTTC.

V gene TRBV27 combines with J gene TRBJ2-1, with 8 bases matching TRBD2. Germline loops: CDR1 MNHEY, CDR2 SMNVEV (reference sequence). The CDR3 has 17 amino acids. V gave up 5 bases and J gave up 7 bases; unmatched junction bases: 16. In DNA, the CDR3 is TGTGCCAGCAGTCCCTTAATGGCTAGCGGGTTCATTAATGAGCAGTTCTTC. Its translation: CASSPLMASGFINEQFF.

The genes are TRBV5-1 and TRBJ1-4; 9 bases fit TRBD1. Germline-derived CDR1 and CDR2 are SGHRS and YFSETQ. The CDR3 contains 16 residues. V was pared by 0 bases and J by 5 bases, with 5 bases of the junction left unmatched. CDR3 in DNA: TGCGCCAGCAGCTTGGACGGGACAGGGATGAATGAAAAACTGTTTTTT. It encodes CASSLDGTGMNEKLFF.

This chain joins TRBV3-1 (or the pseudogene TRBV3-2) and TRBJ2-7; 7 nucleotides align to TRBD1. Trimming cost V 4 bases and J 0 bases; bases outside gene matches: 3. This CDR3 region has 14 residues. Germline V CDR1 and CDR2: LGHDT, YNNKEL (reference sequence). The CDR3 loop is CASSPDRTSYEQYF. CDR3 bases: TGTGCCAGCAGCCCGGACAGGACCTCCTACGAGCAGTACTTC.

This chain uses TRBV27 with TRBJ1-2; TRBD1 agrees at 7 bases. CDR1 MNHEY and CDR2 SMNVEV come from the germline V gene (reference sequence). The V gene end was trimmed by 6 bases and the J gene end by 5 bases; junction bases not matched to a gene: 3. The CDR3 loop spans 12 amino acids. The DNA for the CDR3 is TGTGCCAGCAGCGCGACAGGGTATGGCTACACCTTC. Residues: CASSATGYGYTF.

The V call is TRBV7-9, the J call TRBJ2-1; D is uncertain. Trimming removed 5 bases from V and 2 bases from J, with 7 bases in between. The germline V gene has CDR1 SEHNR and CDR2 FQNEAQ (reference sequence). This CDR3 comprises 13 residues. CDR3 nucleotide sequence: TGTGCCAGCAGCGAAAGCGCCTACAATGAGCAGTTCTTC. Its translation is CASSESAYNEQFF.

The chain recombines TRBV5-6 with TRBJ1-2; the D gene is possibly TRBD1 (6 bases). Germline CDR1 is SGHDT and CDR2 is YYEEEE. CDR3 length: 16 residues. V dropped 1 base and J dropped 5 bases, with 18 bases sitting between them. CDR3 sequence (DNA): TGTGCCAGCAGCTTGTATCTCCGGACAGTTCGGTATGGCTACACCTTC. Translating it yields CASSLYLRTVRYGYTF.

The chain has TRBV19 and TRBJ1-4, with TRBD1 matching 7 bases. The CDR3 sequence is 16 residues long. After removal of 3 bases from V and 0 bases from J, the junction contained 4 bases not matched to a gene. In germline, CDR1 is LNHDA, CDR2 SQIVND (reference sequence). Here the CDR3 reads CASSMRTGATNEKLFF. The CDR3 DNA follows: TGTGCCAGTAGTATGAGGACAGGAGCAACTAATGAAAAACTGTTTTTT.

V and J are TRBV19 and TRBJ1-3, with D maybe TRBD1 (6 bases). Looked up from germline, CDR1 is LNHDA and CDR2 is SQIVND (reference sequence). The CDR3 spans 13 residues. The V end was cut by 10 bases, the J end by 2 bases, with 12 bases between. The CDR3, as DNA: TGTGCCACCTTGCGGGGGCCTGGAAACACCATATATTTT. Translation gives CATLRGPGNTIYF. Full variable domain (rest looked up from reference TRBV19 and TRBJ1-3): DGGITQSPKYLFRKEGQNVTLSCEQNLNHDAMYWYRQDPGQGLRLIYYSQIVNDFQKGDIAEGYSVSREKKESFPLTVTSAQKNPTAFYLCATLRGPGNTIYFGEGSWLTVV.

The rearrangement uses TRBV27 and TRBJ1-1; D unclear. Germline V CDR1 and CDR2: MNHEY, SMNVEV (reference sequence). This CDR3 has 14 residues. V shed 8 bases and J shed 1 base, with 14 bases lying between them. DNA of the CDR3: TGTGCCAGCGGAATTGAATTCGGGAACACTGAAGCTTTCTTT. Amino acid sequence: CASGIEFGNTEAFF.

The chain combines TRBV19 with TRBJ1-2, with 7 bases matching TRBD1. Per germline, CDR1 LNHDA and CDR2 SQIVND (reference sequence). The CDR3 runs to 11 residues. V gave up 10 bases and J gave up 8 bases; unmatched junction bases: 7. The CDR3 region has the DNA TGTGCCATTACAGGGGAGGGAGGCTACACCTTC. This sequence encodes CAITGEGGYTF.

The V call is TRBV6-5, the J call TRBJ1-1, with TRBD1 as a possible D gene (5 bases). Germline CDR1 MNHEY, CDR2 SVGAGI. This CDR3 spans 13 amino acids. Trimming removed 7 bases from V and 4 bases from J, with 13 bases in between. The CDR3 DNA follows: TGTGCCAGCACTCCTGTGGGGGTCACTGAAGCTTTCTTT. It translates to CASTPVGVTEAFF.

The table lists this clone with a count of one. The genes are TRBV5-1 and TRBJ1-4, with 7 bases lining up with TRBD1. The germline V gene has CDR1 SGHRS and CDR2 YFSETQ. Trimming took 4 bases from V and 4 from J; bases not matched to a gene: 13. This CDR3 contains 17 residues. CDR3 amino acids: CASSPYKCGTDNEKLFF. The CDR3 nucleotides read TGCGCCAGCAGCCCGTACAAATGCGGGACAGATAATGAAAAACTGTTTTTT.

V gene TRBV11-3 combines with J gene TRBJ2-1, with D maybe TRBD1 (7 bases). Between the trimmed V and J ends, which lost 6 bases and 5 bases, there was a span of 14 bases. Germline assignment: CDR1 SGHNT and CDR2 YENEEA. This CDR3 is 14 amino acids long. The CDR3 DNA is TGTGCCAGCAGTGGGGGGACAGTCAACAATGAGCAGTTCTTC. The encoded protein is CASSGGTVNNEQFF. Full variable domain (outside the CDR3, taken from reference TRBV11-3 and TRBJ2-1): EAGVVQSPRYKIIEKKQPVAFWCNPISGHNTLYWYLQNLGQGPELLIRYENEEAVDDSQLPKDRFSAERLKGVDSTLKIQPAELGDSAVYLCASSGGTVNNEQFFGPGTRLTVL.

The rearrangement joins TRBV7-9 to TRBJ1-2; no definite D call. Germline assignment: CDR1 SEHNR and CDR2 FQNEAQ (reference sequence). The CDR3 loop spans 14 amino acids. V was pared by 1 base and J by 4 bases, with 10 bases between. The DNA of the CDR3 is TGTGCCAGCAGCTTAGTTCAGGTAGCCTATGGCTACACCTTC. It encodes CASSLVQVAYGYTF. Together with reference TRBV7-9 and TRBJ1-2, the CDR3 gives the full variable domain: DTGVSQNPRHKITKRGQNVTFRCDPISEHNRLYWYRQTLGQGPEFLTYFQNEAQLEKSRLLSDRFSAERPKGSFSTLEIQRTEQGDSAMYLCASSLVQVAYGYTFGSGTRLTVV.

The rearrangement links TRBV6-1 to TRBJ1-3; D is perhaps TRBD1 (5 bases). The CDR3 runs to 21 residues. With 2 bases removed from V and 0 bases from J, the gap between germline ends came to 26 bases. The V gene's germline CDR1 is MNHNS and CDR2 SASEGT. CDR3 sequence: CASSERGNFGRASTSGNTIYF. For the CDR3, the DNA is TGTGCCAGCAGTGAAAGGGGCAATTTTGGCAGGGCCTCTACCTCTGGAAACACCATATATTTT.

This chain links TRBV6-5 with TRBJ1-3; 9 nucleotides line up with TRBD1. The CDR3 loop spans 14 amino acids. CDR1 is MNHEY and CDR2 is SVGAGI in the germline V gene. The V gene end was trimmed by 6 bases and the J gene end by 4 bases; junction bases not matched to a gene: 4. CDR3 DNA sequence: TGTGCCAGCAGAACAGGGGGCTCAGGAAACACCATATATTTT. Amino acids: CASRTGGSGNTIYF.

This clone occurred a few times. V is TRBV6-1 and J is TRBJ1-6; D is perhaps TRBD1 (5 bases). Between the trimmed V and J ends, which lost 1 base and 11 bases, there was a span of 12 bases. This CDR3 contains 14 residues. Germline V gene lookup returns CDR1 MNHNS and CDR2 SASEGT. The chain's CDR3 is CASSEGVAGAPLHF. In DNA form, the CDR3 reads TGTGCCAGCAGTGAAGGGGTGGCGGGGGCACCCCTCCACTTT.

This chain's CDR3 is CASTYRDSLVYEQYF. The CDR3 DNA reads TGTGCCAGCACATATCGGGACAGCTTAGTCTACGAGCAGTACTTC. J is TRBJ2-7 and V is TRBV27, with TRBD1 identical over 7 bases. Germline-derived CDR1 and CDR2 are MNHEY and SMNVEV (reference sequence). The trim removed 7 bases at V and 3 bases at J, leaving 12 bases unmatched. There are 15 residues in the CDR3.

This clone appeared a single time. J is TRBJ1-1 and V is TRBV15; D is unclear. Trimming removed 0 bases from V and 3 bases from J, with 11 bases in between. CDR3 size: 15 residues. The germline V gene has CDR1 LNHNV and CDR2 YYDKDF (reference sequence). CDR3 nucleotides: TGTGCCACCAGCAGAGATCTCTTAAGGGACACTGAAGCTTTCTTT. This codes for CATSRDLLRDTEAFF.

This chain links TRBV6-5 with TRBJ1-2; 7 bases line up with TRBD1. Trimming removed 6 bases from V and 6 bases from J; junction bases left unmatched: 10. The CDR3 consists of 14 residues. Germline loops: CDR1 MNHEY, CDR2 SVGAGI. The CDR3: CASRPDRVRDGYTF. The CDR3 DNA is TGTGCCAGCAGGCCTGACAGGGTCCGCGATGGCTACACCTTC.

This CDR3 is CASSQESRKNTEAFF. Written as DNA, the CDR3 is TGTGCCAGCAGCCAAGAATCCAGAAAGAACACTGAAGCTTTCTTT. The chain has TRBV14 and TRBJ1-1; D is uncertain. V was shortened by 0 bases and J by 1 base, with 9 bases between the two germline ends. Germline V CDR1 and CDR2: SGHDN, FVKESK. The CDR3 runs 15 residues.

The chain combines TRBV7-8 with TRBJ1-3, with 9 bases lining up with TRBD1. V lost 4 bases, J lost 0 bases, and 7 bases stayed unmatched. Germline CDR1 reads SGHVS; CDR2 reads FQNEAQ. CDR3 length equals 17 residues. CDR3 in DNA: TGTGCCAGCAGCTCCGGGACAGGGAAGCCCTCTGGAAACACCATATATTTT. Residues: CASSSGTGKPSGNTIYF.

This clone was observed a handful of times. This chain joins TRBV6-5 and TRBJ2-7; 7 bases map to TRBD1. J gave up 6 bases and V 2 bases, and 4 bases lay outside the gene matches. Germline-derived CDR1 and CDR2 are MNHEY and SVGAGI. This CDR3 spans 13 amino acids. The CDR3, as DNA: TGTGCCAGCAGTTACAAGGGGGCGGGCGAGCAGTACTTC. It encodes CASSYKGAGEQYF.

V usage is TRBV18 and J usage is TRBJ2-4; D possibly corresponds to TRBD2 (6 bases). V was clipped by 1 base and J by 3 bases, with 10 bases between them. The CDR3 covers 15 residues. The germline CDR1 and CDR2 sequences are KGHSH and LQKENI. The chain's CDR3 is CASSPRGEGKNIQYF. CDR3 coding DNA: TGTGCCAGCTCACCACGGGGGGAAGGCAAAAACATTCAGTACTTC.

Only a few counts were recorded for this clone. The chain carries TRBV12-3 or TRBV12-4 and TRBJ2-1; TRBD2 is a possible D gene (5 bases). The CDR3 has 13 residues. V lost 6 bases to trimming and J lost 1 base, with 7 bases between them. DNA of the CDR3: TGTGCCAGCAGCCCGGGATCCTACAATGAGCAGTTCTTC. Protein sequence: CASSPGSYNEQFF.

CDR3 nucleotides: TGTGCCACCGAGGCCCTCGTTAATGAAAAACTGTTTTTT. Amino acid sequence: CATEALVNEKLFF. This sequence joins TRBV7-9 and TRBJ1-4; D call uncertain. This CDR3 region has 13 residues. Germline values: CDR1 SEHNR, CDR2 FQNEAQ (reference sequence). Deletions cut 10 bases from V and 4 bases from J, with 13 bases between.

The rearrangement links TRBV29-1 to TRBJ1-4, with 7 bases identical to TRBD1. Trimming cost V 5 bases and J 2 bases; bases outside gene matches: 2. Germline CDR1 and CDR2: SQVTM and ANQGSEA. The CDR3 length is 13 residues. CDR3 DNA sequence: TGCAGCGTTCTGGGACAGACTAATGAAAAACTGTTTTTT. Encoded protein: CSVLGQTNEKLFF.

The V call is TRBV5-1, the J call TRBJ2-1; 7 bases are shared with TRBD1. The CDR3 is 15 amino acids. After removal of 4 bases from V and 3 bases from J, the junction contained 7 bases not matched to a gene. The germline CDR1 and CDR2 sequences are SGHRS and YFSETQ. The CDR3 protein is CASSLGTVIYNEQFF. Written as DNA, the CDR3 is TGCGCCAGCAGCCTTGGGACAGTCATCTACAATGAGCAGTTCTTC.

This CDR3 is CASSLGDRRFDEQFF. In DNA form, the CDR3 reads TGTGCCAGCAGCTTAGGGGACAGGAGATTCGATGAGCAGTTCTTC. This chain links TRBV7-7 with TRBJ2-1; 8 bases map to TRBD1. Looked up from germline, CDR1 is SSHAT and CDR2 is FNYEAQ (reference sequence). The V segment lost 1 base and the J segment 8 bases; nucleotides outside the gene matches: 7. The CDR3 has 15 residues.